This T cell receptor (beta chain) was identified during a study of identifying expanded T cells in peripheral blood. Notes on the study in general: Roughly 1.2 clones differed between technical replicates, versus roughly 17 and 20 over time. Variance in clone template counts between approximately two-week samples significantly increased with total template count across all healthy donors.

Using immunoSEQ multiplex PCR, the repertoire was profiled, and TCRdb retains in-frame clones only, with some absent. Of 95,000 or so clones detected, around 88% appear once; the ten largest clones hold roughly 5.5%. Collection occurred without any documented infections or immune events in donors. Germline loops: CDR1 SGHRS, CDR2 YFSETQ. The length of the CDR3 is 14 residues. With 7 bases removed from V and 0 bases from J, the gap between germline ends came to 10 bases. Comments on this clone: What it binds is not known.

Sequenced sample: blood. The clonotype comes from a person aged 18-70 years in good health. The chain joins TRBV5-1 to TRBJ1-4; the D is unclear. As DNA, the CDR3 is TGCGCCAGCGGTGAGGGCTCAACTAATGAAAAACTGTTTTTT. Its translation is CASGEGSTNEKLFF.